The 25 T cell receptor beta chains below all came from one sample that was sequenced in a study of cytomegalovirus exposure and HLA in healthy donors. The study ran its PCR with 60 Vbeta and 13 Jbeta primers. TCRdb's table, derived via immunoSEQ multiplex PCR, lists solely in-frame clones and lacks some. Of some 150,000 clones listed, approximately 80% are singletons. The material sequenced was PBMCs. The receptors come from a woman in her forties or fifties in good health and CMV-seronegative.

This chain connects TRBV18 to TRBJ1-6; D is ambiguous. CDR3 length: 15 amino acids. The V end was cut by 3 bases, the J end by 5 bases, with 11 bases between. CDR1 KGHSH and CDR2 LQKENI come from the germline V gene. CDR3 sequence: CASSPSIGHNSPLHF. CDR3 in DNA: TGTGCCAGCTCACCGAGTATCGGTCATAATTCACCCCTCCACTTT.

This clone has only a few counts. This sequence joins TRBV19 and TRBJ1-5; D perhaps matches TRBD1 (6 bases). CDR1 LNHDA and CDR2 SQIVND come from the germline V gene (reference sequence). This CDR3 region has 14 residues. V was cut by 1 base and J by 9 bases, with 13 bases left in between. The CDR3 sequence: CASSIAPGTPPQHF. The CDR3 DNA is TGTGCCAGTAGTATAGCACCAGGGACACCGCCCCAGCATTTT.

The CDR3 sequence: CASSVGLRGYTF. The DNA of the CDR3 is TGTGCCAGCAGCGTAGGTCTCAGGGGGTACACCTTC. This rearrangement joins TRBV9 to TRBJ1-2; 7 bases align to TRBD1. CDR1 and CDR2 from the germline V gene are SGDLS and YYNGEE. Trimming at V came to 0 bases and at J to 11 bases, leaving 4 bases not matched to a gene. The CDR3 is 12 amino acids.

The chain employs TRBV7-3 and TRBJ2-3; TRBD2 agrees at 10 bases. The V gene's germline CDR1 is SGHTA and CDR2 FQGTGA. The length of the CDR3 is 16 residues. V lost 3 bases to trimming and J lost 2 bases; unmatched junction nucleotides: 5. The CDR3 nucleotides read TGTGCCAGCAGCTTGGCTAGCGGGGGACCCACAGATACGCAGTATTTT. Translation: CASSLASGGPTDTQYF.

The rearrangement uses TRBV5-4 and TRBJ2-7, with a weak D call TRBD2 (6 bases). Germline V gene lookup returns CDR1 SGHNT and CDR2 YYREEE (reference sequence). This CDR3 has 16 amino acids. Between the trimmed V and J ends, which lost 2 bases and 3 bases, there was a span of 18 bases. The CDR3 DNA reads TGTGCCAGCAGCTTAAACCCGGAACCGCGGGGCTACGAGCAGTACTTC. Translation gives CASSLNPEPRGYEQYF. Supplemented by reference TRBV5-4 and TRBJ2-7, the full variable domain reads ETGVTQSPTHLIKTRGQQVTLRCSSQSGHNTVSWYQQALGQGPQFIFQYYREEENGRGNFPPRFSGLQFPNYSSELNVNALELDDSALYLCASSLNPEPRGYEQYFGPGTRLTVT.

This rearrangement joins TRBV7-8 to TRBJ2-7; D may be TRBD1 (6 bases). The CDR3 spans 15 residues. Trimming took 6 bases from V and 1 from J, leaving 16 bases between them. The germline V gene has CDR1 SGHVS and CDR2 FQNEAQ. CDR3 DNA: TGTGCCAGCAGTGGGGGCCGGACACCTTCCTACGAGCAGTACTTC. This gives the protein CASSGGRTPSYEQYF.

V gene TRBV15 combines with J gene TRBJ1-5; TRBD1 agrees at 10 bases. V trimming: 9 bases; J trimming: 2 bases; junction bases outside the gene matches: 1. CDR1 is LNHNV and CDR2 is YYDKDF in the germline V gene (reference sequence). The CDR3 has 13 residues. CDR3: CATGTGGNQPQHF. DNA of the CDR3: TGTGCCACTGGGACAGGGGGCAATCAGCCCCAGCATTTT.

This clone was seen a single time. This chain connects TRBV2 to TRBJ1-2; tentatively, D is TRBD1 (6 bases). This CDR3 contains 14 residues. Germline-derived CDR1 and CDR2 are SNHLY and FYNNEI. The ends were cut back, 3 bases at V and 2 bases at J, with 10 bases in the middle. The DNA for the CDR3 is TGTGCCAGCAGTGACGGGGGGGCGAACTATGGCTACACCTTC. This sequence encodes CASSDGGANYGYTF.

This rearrangement joins TRBV25-1 to TRBJ1-3; D is possibly TRBD1 (6 bases). The CDR3 is 14 residues long. Trimming shortened V by 4 bases and J by 3 bases, and 10 bases separated the two germline ends. Germline values: CDR1 MGHDK, CDR2 SYGVNS. In nucleotides, the CDR3 is TGTGCCAGCAGTGCGGACAGAAATGGAAACACCATATATTTT. Translating gives CASSADRNGNTIYF.

The gene calls are TRBV6-1 and TRBJ2-2; TRBD2 is a possible D gene (6 bases). The CDR3 is 14 residues long. The germline gives CDR1 MNHNS, CDR2 SASEGT. Deletions cut 6 bases from V and 3 bases from J, with 11 bases between. Written as DNA, the CDR3 is TGTGCCAGCAGCGGCGGGGACCACACCGGGGAGCTGTTTTTT. This gives the protein CASSGGDHTGELFF.

The V call is TRBV19, the J call TRBJ2-3; 7 positions match TRBD1. Losses at the gene ends were 3 bases for V and 2 bases for J; bases not matched to a gene: 8. Looked up from germline, CDR1 is LNHDA and CDR2 is SQIVND (reference sequence). The CDR3 spans 16 residues. The CDR3, as DNA: TGTGCCAGTAGTATGGGACAGTCCGACCCCACAGATACGCAGTATTTT. It translates to CASSMGQSDPTDTQYF.

The chain links TRBV5-4 to TRBJ2-7; D remains unclear. This CDR3 is built from 14 residues. Per germline, CDR1 SGHNT and CDR2 YYREEE (reference sequence). V gave up 2 bases and J gave up 5 bases, with 14 bases separating them. The CDR3 region is CASSFSPSFNEQYF. CDR3 coding DNA: TGTGCCAGCAGCTTTTCACCCAGTTTTAACGAGCAGTACTTC.

The genes are TRBV9 and TRBJ1-4, with a weak D call TRBD1 (6 bases). Trimming stripped 0 bases from V and 7 bases from J, with 13 bases between. CDR3 size: 15 residues. Germline V CDR1 and CDR2: SGDLS, YYNGEE. The CDR3 protein is CASSVGAGAGEKLFF. Here the CDR3 DNA reads TGTGCCAGCAGCGTAGGGGCAGGGGCGGGTGAAAAACTGTTTTTT. The variable domain in full, completed from reference TRBV9 and TRBJ1-4, reads DSGVTQTPKHLITATGQRVTLRCSPRSGDLSVYWYQQSLDQGLQFLIQYYNGEERAKGNILERFSAQQFPDLHSELNLSSLELGDSALYFCASSVGAGAGEKLFFGSGTQLSVL.

This clone was recorded a few times. This chain links TRBV19 with TRBJ1-1; D not certain. V lost 1 base, J lost 7 bases, and 7 bases lay in between. Per the germline V gene, CDR1 is LNHDA and CDR2 is SQIVND (reference sequence). The CDR3 has 12 amino acids. CDR3 in DNA: TGTGCCAGTAGTATAGGGTCAGTTGAAGCTTTCTTT. Protein product: CASSIGSVEAFF.

The chain combines TRBV11-2 with TRBJ1-2, with TRBD1 identical over 8 bases. Trimming cost V 3 bases and J 6 bases; bases outside gene matches: 6. Germline V gene sequence: CDR1 SGHAT, CDR2 FQNNGV. This CDR3 is built from 14 residues. The CDR3 loop reads CASSFGQGGDGYTF. The CDR3 nucleotides read TGTGCCAGCAGCTTTGGACAGGGCGGTGATGGCTACACCTTC.

This clone has a handful of counts. The chain employs TRBV7-2 and TRBJ1-6; D gene ambiguous. The ends were cut back, 5 bases at V and 14 bases at J, with 22 bases in the middle. Per germline, CDR1 SGHTA and CDR2 FQGNSA. This CDR3 spans 15 amino acids. CDR3 amino acids: CASSPLTQSGFSLHF. CDR3 DNA: TGTGCCAGCAGCCCGCTGACACAGTCGGGGTTCTCCCTCCACTTT. The full variable domain, with the rest looked up from reference TRBV7-2 and TRBJ1-6, is GAGVSQSPSNKVTEKGKDVELRCDPISGHTALYWYRQSLGQGLEFLIYFQGNSAPDKSGLPSDRFSAERTGGSVSTLTIQRTQQEDSAVYLCASSPLTQSGFSLHFGNGTRLTVT.

The chain joins TRBV7-3 to TRBJ1-1; maybe TRBD1 (5 bases). V was pared by 6 bases and J by 1 base, with 12 bases between. CDR3 length: 14 residues. The germline CDR1 and CDR2 sequences are SGHTA and FQGTGA. This chain's CDR3 is CASRGGGWNTEAFF. CDR3 DNA: TGTGCCAGCAGGGGCGGGGGGTGGAACACTGAAGCTTTCTTT.

CDR3 sequence reads: CASSFSGDTDTQYF. CDR3 bases: TGTGCCAGCAGCTTCAGCGGGGACACAGATACGCAGTATTTT. V is TRBV5-4 and J is TRBJ2-3; TRBD2 matches at 7 bases. Looked up from germline, CDR1 is SGHNT and CDR2 is YYREEE (reference sequence). With 2 bases clipped from V and 2 bases from J, the junction kept 2 bases outside the gene matches. This CDR3 is 14 amino acids long.

The chain uses TRBV5-8 and TRBJ2-5; TRBD2 matches at 9 bases. Looked up from germline, CDR1 is SGHTS and CDR2 is YDEGEE. CDR3 length equals 16 residues. Trimming took 0 bases from V and 1 from J; bases not matched to a gene: 4. The CDR3 nucleotides are TGTGCCAGCAGCTTGGGGCTAGCGGGGACCCAAGAGACCCAGTACTTC. This translates into CASSLGLAGTQETQYF.

The chain links TRBV5-4 to TRBJ2-2, with 7 positions matching TRBD2. Germline loops: CDR1 SGHNT, CDR2 YYREEE (reference sequence). The CDR3 runs 15 residues. With 2 bases clipped from V and 5 bases from J, the junction kept 6 bases outside the gene matches. The CDR3 sequence: CASSLKRGLTGELFF. The CDR3 coding sequence is TGTGCCAGCAGCTTAAAGAGGGGACTAACCGGGGAGCTGTTTTTT.

The rearrangement links TRBV2 to TRBJ1-1; 7 bases line up with TRBD1. This CDR3 is 13 amino acids long. V lost 6 bases to trimming and J lost 5 bases; unmatched junction nucleotides: 6. The germline V gene has CDR1 SNHLY and CDR2 FYNNEI. DNA for the CDR3: TGTGCCAGCAGGACTGACAGGGCAACTGAAGCTTTCTTT. Its translation is CASRTDRATEAFF.

The V and J genes are TRBV4-2 and TRBJ2-4; 9 bases are a match to TRBD2. This CDR3 is built from 15 residues. The V gene's germline CDR1 is LGHNA and CDR2 YNFKEQ. V trimming: 0 bases; J trimming: 6 bases; junction bases outside the gene matches: 3. The DNA of the CDR3 is TGTGCCAGCAGCCAAGATGCGGGGGGGCCAAACATTCAGTACTTC. Translating it yields CASSQDAGGPNIQYF.

The chain employs TRBV6-1 and TRBJ2-7, with D maybe TRBD1 (6 bases). Per germline, CDR1 MNHNS and CDR2 SASEGT. This CDR3 contains 12 residues. V lost 6 bases, J lost 3 bases, and 9 bases lay in between. CDR3 coding DNA: TGTGCCAGCAGAGCGGACAGCTACGAGCAGTACTTC. Its protein product is CASRADSYEQYF.

V and J are TRBV15 and TRBJ2-7, with a tentative D call TRBD1 (6 bases). The V gene's germline CDR1 is LNHNV and CDR2 YYDKDF (reference sequence). V lost 0 bases and J lost 4, with 10 bases in between. This CDR3 has 14 amino acids. CDR3 bases: TGTGCCACCAGCAGAGAAGGGGGTGGGTACGAGCAGTACTTC. The encoded protein is CATSREGGGYEQYF.

The chain has TRBV19 and TRBJ2-5, with D possibly being TRBD1 (5 bases). There are 14 residues in the CDR3. Trimming stripped 3 bases from V and 5 bases from J, with 13 bases between. The germline CDR1 and CDR2 sequences are LNHDA and SQIVND (reference sequence). The CDR3 nucleotides are TGTGCCAGTAGTATGGCAAGGGGCTGGGAGACCCAGTACTTC. Translation: CASSMARGWETQYF.